One TCR beta chain is described in this entry. Germline CDR1 LNHDA, CDR2 SQIVND (reference sequence). The CDR3 sequence is 13 residues long. V was cut by 6 bases and J by 5 bases, with 13 bases left in between. This record comes from a study of cytotoxic CD8 clonotypes in ibrutinib-treated CLL. Generated by immunoSEQ multiplex PCR, the TCRdb table keeps only in-frame clones and is missing some. This table has 200,000 to 250,000 clones, over 65% appearing once. The clonotype comes from a human donor with chronic lymphocytic leukemia. This chain uses TRBV19 with TRBJ1-1; TRBD1 might be the D (6 bases). The specimen was PBMCs, collected after 12 months of ibrutinib treatment. This CDR3 reads CASSDRRLTEAFF. The CDR3 coding sequence is TGTGCCAGTAGCGACAGGAGGTTAACTGAAGCTTTCTTT. The variable domain in full, completed from reference TRBV19 and TRBJ1-1, reads DGGITQSPKYLFRKEGQNVTLSCEQNLNHDAMYWYRQDPGQGLRLIYYSQIVNDFQKGDIAEGYSVSREKKESFPLTVTSAQKNPTAFYLCASSDRRLTEAFFGQGTRLTVV.